Shown below are 8 T cell receptor beta chains from a single sample sequenced in a study of beta chain features in type 1 diabetes. The study reverse transcribed the entire isolated RNA, so it sequenced expressed TCRB transcripts. Sequencing was performed with immunoSEQ multiplex PCR; in TCRdb, only in-frame clones are kept and a portion is missing. The sample includes around 340,000 clones, about 20% seen only once; the top ten take 0.044%. Sample: naive CD4+ T cells from blood. Source of these receptors: a woman between 18 and 29 years old in good health.

This sequence joins TRBV30 and TRBJ2-7; 8 bases fit TRBD1. With V trimmed by 2 bases and J by 0 bases, 3 bases remained unmatched. CDR1 is GTSNPN, CDR2 SVGIG, per germline (reference sequence). CDR3 length: 14 residues. The CDR3 here is CAWSRTGGSYEQYF. CDR3 coding DNA: TGTGCCTGGAGTAGAACAGGGGGCTCCTACGAGCAGTACTTC.

The rearrangement links TRBV4-2 to TRBJ2-7; 14 nucleotides align to TRBD2. V lost 2 bases to trimming and J lost 0 bases; unmatched junction nucleotides: 6. The germline V gene encodes CDR1 LGHNA and CDR2 YNFKEQ. The CDR3 is made up of 18 amino acids. DNA of the CDR3: TGTGCCAGCAGCCAAACCGGGACTAGCGGGGGCGCCTCCTACGAGCAGTACTTC. Translated: CASSQTGTSGGASYEQYF.

This clone was observed a few times. The chain links TRBV30 to TRBJ1-5; a possible D gene is TRBD1 (6 bases). The CDR3 is 13 amino acids. Germline lookup yields CDR1 GTSNPN and CDR2 SVGIG (reference sequence). Trimming removed 2 bases at V and 4 bases at J, with 9 bases between. The CDR3 loop reads CAWSKTGNQPQHF. CDR3 coding DNA: TGTGCCTGGAGTAAGACAGGTAATCAGCCCCAGCATTTT. Full variable domain (rest looked up from reference TRBV30 and TRBJ1-5): SQTIHQWPATLVQPVGSPLSLECTVEGTSNPNLYWYRQAAGRGLQLLFYSVGIGQISSEVPQNLSASRPQDRQFILSSKKLLLSDSGFYLCAWSKTGNQPQHFGDGTRLSIL.

This chain joins TRBV15 and TRBJ2-1; the D is unclear. The CDR3 spans 13 residues. The germline V gene encodes CDR1 LNHNV and CDR2 YYDKDF (reference sequence). V lost 0 bases and J 8 bases, leaving 8 bases between the germline ends. The DNA for the CDR3 is TGTGCCACCAGCAGAGATAGGCAGGATGAGCAGTTCTTC. Its protein product is CATSRDRQDEQFF.

V and J are TRBV7-9 and TRBJ1-4, with TRBD1 identical over 9 bases. The CDR3 is 14 amino acids. V lost 3 bases to trimming and J lost 5 bases; unmatched junction nucleotides: 1. CDR1 is SEHNR, CDR2 FQNEAQ, per germline (reference sequence). In nucleotides, the CDR3 is TGTGCCAGCAGCTTTGACAGGGGGAATGAAAAACTGTTTTTT. Amino acid sequence: CASSFDRGNEKLFF.

The chain couples TRBV15 to TRBJ1-5, with TRBD1 identical over 9 bases. V lost 1 base, J lost 9 bases, and 10 bases stayed unmatched. CDR1 LNHNV and CDR2 YYDKDF come from the germline V gene (reference sequence). This CDR3 contains 16 residues. For the CDR3, the DNA is TGTGCCACCAGCAGAGTCCCCGGACAGGGGCCCTTGCCCCAGCATTTT. It codes for CATSRVPGQGPLPQHF. The whole variable domain, remainder taken from reference TRBV15 and TRBJ1-5, is DAMVIQNPRYQVTQFGKPVTLSCSQTLNHNVMYWYQQKSSQAPKLLFHYYDKDFNNEADTPDNFQSRRPNTSFCFLDIRSPGLGDTAMYLCATSRVPGQGPLPQHFGDGTRLSIL.

This chain uses TRBV7-9 with TRBJ2-5, with no clear D. V shed 6 bases and J shed 5 bases, with 10 bases lying between them. The V gene's germline CDR1 is SEHNR and CDR2 FQNEAQ (reference sequence). The CDR3 sequence is 12 residues long. CDR3 DNA sequence: TGTGCCAGCAGTCCAGGCACGGAGACCCAGTACTTC. This sequence encodes CASSPGTETQYF.

This clone came up a few times. The chain links TRBV2 to TRBJ2-7; 8 bases fit TRBD1. J lost 6 bases, V lost 5 bases, and 6 bases had no gene match. The CDR3 contains 13 residues. CDR1 SNHLY and CDR2 FYNNEI come from the germline V gene. The CDR3 DNA follows: TGTGCCAGCAGTCCCCGTGACAGGGGCGAGCAGTACTTC. This gives the protein CASSPRDRGEQYF. The entire variable domain, with the rest obtained from reference TRBV2 and TRBJ2-7, is as follows: EPEVTQTPSHQVTQMGQEVILRCVPISNHLYFYWYRQILGQKVEFLVSFYNNEISEKSEIFDDQFSVERPDGSNFTLKIRSTKLEDSAMYFCASSPRDRGEQYFGPGTRLTVT.